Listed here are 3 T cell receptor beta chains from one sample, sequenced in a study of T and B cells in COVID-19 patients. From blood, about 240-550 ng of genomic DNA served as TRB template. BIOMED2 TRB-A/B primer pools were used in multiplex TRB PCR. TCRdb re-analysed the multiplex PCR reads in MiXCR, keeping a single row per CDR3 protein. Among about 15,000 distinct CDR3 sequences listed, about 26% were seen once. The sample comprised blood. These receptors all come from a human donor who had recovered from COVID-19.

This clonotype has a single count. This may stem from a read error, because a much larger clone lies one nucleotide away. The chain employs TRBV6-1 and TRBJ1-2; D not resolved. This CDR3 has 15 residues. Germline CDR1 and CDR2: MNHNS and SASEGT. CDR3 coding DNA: TGTGCCAGCAGTTCTCCCGTGAGGACTAACTATGGCTGCACCTTC. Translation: CASSSPVRTNYGCTF.

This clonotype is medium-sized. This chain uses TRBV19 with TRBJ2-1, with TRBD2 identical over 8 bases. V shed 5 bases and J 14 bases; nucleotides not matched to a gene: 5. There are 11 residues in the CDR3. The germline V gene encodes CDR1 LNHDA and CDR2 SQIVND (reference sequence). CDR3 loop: CASSRGGPKFF. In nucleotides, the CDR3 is TGTGCCAGTAGTCGGGGGGGACCTAAGTTCTTC. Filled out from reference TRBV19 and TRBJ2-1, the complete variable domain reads DGGITQSPKYLFRKEGQNVTLSCEQNLNHDAMYWYRQDPGQGLRLIYYSQIVNDFQKGDIAEGYSVSREKKESFPLTVTSAQKNPTAFYLCASSRGGPKFFGPGTRLTVL.

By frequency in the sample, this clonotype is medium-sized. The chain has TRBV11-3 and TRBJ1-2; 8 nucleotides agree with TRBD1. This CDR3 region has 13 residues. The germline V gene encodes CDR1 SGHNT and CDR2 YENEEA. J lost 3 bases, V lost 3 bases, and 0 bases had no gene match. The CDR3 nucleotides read TGTGCCAGCAGCTTGACAGGGGACTATGGCTACACCTTC. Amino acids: CASSLTGDYGYTF.